A single sample is the source of the 24 T cell receptor beta chains below, sequenced in a study of tumor and adjacent non-tumor tissue in lung cancer. Three rounds of nested PCR, following a modified ARM-PCR protocol, produced the TCRbeta library. MiXCR was run by TCRdb on the multiplex PCR reads, yielding one entry per CDR3 protein. The table shows about 75,000 distinct CDR3 sequences, with over 70% occurring only once. No cell sorting was done before RNA was extracted from the tissue. The sample comprised lung tumor tissue. These receptors came from a woman in her forties or fifties with non-small cell lung cancer.

Regarding this clonotype: A junction end diverges from the germline sequence, so it may reflect a read error. The V gene is TRBV11-1, the J gene TRBJ2-2; D may correspond to TRBD1 or TRBD2 (5 bases each). The CDR3 sequence is 13 residues long. The germline CDR1 and CDR2 sequences are SGHAT and FQDESV (reference sequence). CDR3 in DNA: TGTACCAGCAGACCTAGGGCCACCGGGGACCTGCTTTTT. Protein sequence: CTSRPRATGDLLF.

Details on this clonotype: In this CDR3 the conserved last residue, phenylalanine or tryptophan, is missing, so a read error is likely. Because the CDR3's place on the DNA is in doubt, the DNA is left out and the CDR3 is given as listed by TCRdb. V is TRBV11-2 and J is TRBJ2-1. The germline gives CDR1 SGHAT, CDR2 FQNNGV. The CDR3 has 14 amino acids, counting both end residues. The CDR3 protein is CASSSGSADNEKFL.

About this clonotype itself: A read error may account for a junction end that differs from germline. This rearrangement joins TRBV7-9 to TRBJ1-1; maybe TRBD1 (5 bases). CDR3 size: 14 residues. Germline V gene sequence: CDR1 SEHNR, CDR2 FQNEAQ (reference sequence). As DNA, the CDR3 is TGTGCCAGCACCCGATCCGGGGGGAACATTGAATCTTTCTTT. Translation: CASTRSGGNIESFF.

V usage is TRBV11-2 and J usage is TRBJ2-1, with 9 bases matching TRBD1. Germline trimming cut 5 bases from V and 12 bases from J; bases unmatched to any gene: 8. Germline values: CDR1 SGHAT, CDR2 FQNNGV. CDR3 length equals 13 residues. The CDR3 reads CASSPDRGSGQFF. As DNA, the CDR3 is TGTGCCAGCAGCCCTGACAGGGGGAGTGGGCAGTTCTTC.

About this clonotype itself: One end of the junction varies from germline; a read error may be responsible. This chain connects TRBV12-3 or TRBV12-4 to TRBJ1-3; TRBD1 matches 9 bases. The CDR3 consists of 15 residues. CDR3 region: CVSTKDRGAGNIIYF. CDR3 DNA: TGTGTCAGCACCAAGGACAGGGGTGCTGGAAACATCATATATTTT.

As concerns this clonotype: This is likely a read error, given that the CDR3 carries no conserved phenylalanine or tryptophan at its end. The J gene is TRBJ2-5, the V gene TRBV7-9; 8 bases are a match to TRBD2. Looked up from germline, CDR1 is SEHNR and CDR2 is FQNEAQ (reference sequence). CDR3 length equals 15 residues. The CDR3 sequence is CTSSSILAAQETQYL. As DNA, the CDR3 is TGTACCAGCAGCTCAATACTAGCGGCACAAGAGACCCAGTACCTC.

A remark on this clonotype: At one boundary the junction diverges from the germline segment, which might be a read error. This chain uses TRBV29-1 with TRBJ2-1, with TRBD2 as a possible D gene (6 bases). The CDR3 runs 17 residues. CDR1 and CDR2 (germline): SQVTM, ANQGSEA. The CDR3, as DNA: TGCAGCGTTGAAGGGGGAGGCAGGGTGGTGTCCTATAATGAGCAGTTCTTC. Translated: CSVEGGGRVVSYNEQFF.

As to this clonotype: At one boundary the junction diverges from the germline segment, which might be a read error. The chain combines TRBV6-5 with TRBJ1-1, with D hard to call. Germline V gene lookup returns CDR1 MNHEY and CDR2 SVGAGI. CDR3 length equals 11 residues. The CDR3 region has the DNA TGTGCCAGCAGTACCGTGGGGAAAGCTCTCTTT. This encodes CASSTVGKALF.

As concerns this clonotype: A junction end diverges from the germline sequence, so it may reflect a read error. This sequence joins TRBV6-1 and TRBJ2-7, with D hard to call. The CDR3 runs to 15 residues. Germline CDR1 reads MNHNS; CDR2 reads SASEGT. The CDR3 region has the DNA TGTGTCAGCAGTGAGAGTGGTAGCTCGTCCTACGAGCAGTACTTC. Its protein is CVSSESGSSSYEQYF.

Worth noting for this clonotype: A single base separates this from a much larger clone, so it may be a read error. V and J are TRBV20-1 and TRBJ1-2; TRBD1 is a possible D gene (6 bases). In germline, CDR1 is DFQATT, CDR2 SNEGSKA (reference sequence). The CDR3 consists of 15 residues. The V end was cut by 7 bases, the J end by 1 base, with 19 bases between. The CDR3 region is CSVREQGNLNYGYTF. CDR3 DNA sequence: TGCAGTGTTAGGGAACAGGGAAATCTTAACTATGGCTACACCTTC.

This clonotype was detected only once. At one boundary the junction diverges from the germline segment, which might be a read error. The chain links TRBV29-1 to TRBJ1-1; 9 positions agree with TRBD1. Germline V gene sequence: CDR1 SQVTM, CDR2 ANQGSEA. CDR3 size: 13 residues. In DNA form, the CDR3 reads TGCAGCGGAACCGGGACAGGGAACACTGAAGCTTTATTT. Translated: CSGTGTGNTEALF.

Of note for this clonotype: Lacking the conserved final phenylalanine or tryptophan, this CDR3 likely reflects a read error. The chain links TRBV11-2 to TRBJ1-1; D gene uncertain. Trimming took 4 bases from V and 3 from J, leaving 9 bases between them. The germline V gene has CDR1 SGHAT and CDR2 FQNNGV. CDR3 length equals 13 residues. CDR3 amino acids: CASSSTPDTEAFY. As DNA, the CDR3 is TGTGCCAGCAGCTCGACACCTGACACTGAAGCTTTCTAT.

The chain combines TRBV28 with TRBJ2-4; possible D gene TRBD2, 6 bases. Germline V lookup: CDR1 MDHEN, CDR2 SYDVKM. V shed 3 bases and J shed 1 base, with 16 bases lying between them. The CDR3 loop spans 17 amino acids. The CDR3 loop reads CASSFSLCGDAKNIQYF. In DNA form, the CDR3 reads TGTGCCAGCAGTTTTAGTCTGTGCGGGGATGCCAAAAACATTCAGTACTTC.

This clonotype was detected many times. V is TRBV28 and J is TRBJ1-2, with 7 positions matching TRBD1. Trimming took 5 bases from V and 0 from J; bases not matched to a gene: 6. This CDR3 comprises 15 residues. Germline CDR1 MDHEN, CDR2 SYDVKM. CDR3 coding DNA: TGTGCCAGCAGTCGAGGACAGGCTACTAACTATGGCTACACCTTC. Protein sequence: CASSRGQATNYGYTF.

This clonotype showed up many times. The V call is TRBV4-2, the J call TRBJ2-7; D is undetermined. CDR1 LGHNA and CDR2 YNFKEQ come from the germline V gene. The CDR3 has 11 amino acids. V shed 2 bases and J shed 3 bases, with 2 bases lying between them. CDR3 region: CASSQHYEQYF. The CDR3 DNA follows: TGTGCCAGCAGCCAACACTACGAGCAGTACTTC.

Concerning this clonotype itself: A much bigger clone sits one base away, suggesting this may be a read error. CDR3 loop: CSARDRAGDINEQFF. Written as DNA, the CDR3 is TGCAGTGCTAGAGATCGAGCGGGAGATATCAATGAGCAGTTCTTC. This chain joins TRBV20-1 and TRBJ2-1; TRBD2 agrees at 8 bases. Germline V gene sequence: CDR1 DFQATT, CDR2 SNEGSKA (reference sequence). This CDR3 spans 15 amino acids. V shed 0 bases, J shed 6 bases, and the junction held 7 bases outside the gene matches.

On this clonotype itself: The junction differs from germline at one of its ends, possibly a read error. The rearrangement joins TRBV4-2 to TRBJ2-3; no clear D gene. CDR3 length: 16 residues. Germline loops: CDR1 LGHNA, CDR2 YNFKEQ. DNA of the CDR3: TGTACCAGCAGGCCGGCACGCGAGGAGAGCACAGATACGCAGTATTTT. Encoded protein: CTSRPAREESTDTQYF.

About this clonotype itself: Sequence at one end of the junction differs from germline and may be a read error. This chain connects TRBV12-3 or TRBV12-4 to TRBJ2-7; D may correspond to TRBD1 or TRBD2 (5 bases each). The CDR3 loop spans 15 amino acids. This CDR3 reads CASSLRGESSHEQYF. CDR3 in DNA: TGCGCCAGCAGTTTGAGGGGTGAGAGCTCCCACGAGCAGTACTTC.

V and J are TRBV7-9 and TRBJ2-7; 7 nucleotides line up with TRBD1. Germline V gene sequence: CDR1 SEHNR, CDR2 FQNEAQ (reference sequence). The CDR3 length is 14 residues. Trimming removed 10 bases from V and 2 bases from J; junction bases left unmatched: 11. CDR3 bases: TGTGCCAACAGATTCCGGGACAGAACCTACGAGCAGTACTTC. Its translation is CANRFRDRTYEQYF. Supplemented by reference TRBV7-9 and TRBJ2-7, the full variable domain reads DTGVSQNPRHKITKRGQNVTFRCDPISEHNRLYWYRQTLGQGPEFLTYFQNEAQLEKSRLLSDRFSAERPKGSFSTLEIQRTEQGDSAMYLCANRFRDRTYEQYFGPGTRLTVT.

This clonotype showed up just once. Likely a read error: the CDR3 ends without its conserved phenylalanine or tryptophan. J is TRBJ2-7 and V is TRBV29-1; the match to TRBD2 covers 8 bases. The CDR3 has 13 amino acids. Losses at the gene ends were 6 bases for V and 5 bases for J; bases not matched to a gene: 9. The germline CDR1 and CDR2 sequences are SQVTM and ANQGSEA. The CDR3 DNA sequence: TGCAGCGTCCTTACCGGGAGGGTAAACGAGCAGTACTCC. It translates to CSVLTGRVNEQYS.

This chain uses TRBV6-5 with TRBJ1-1; D ambiguous. The CDR3 loop spans 14 amino acids. Germline lookup yields CDR1 MNHEY and CDR2 SVGAGI. The CDR3 sequence: CAGSYSRSAVEAFF. CDR3 coding DNA: TGTGCAGGCAGTTACTCTAGGTCAGCCGTCGAAGCTTTCTTT.

As for this clonotype: The junction shows a germline mismatch at one end, possibly a read error. The CDR3 loop is CASSLEASWRAEQFF. As DNA, the CDR3 is TGTGCCAGCAGCTTAGAAGCTAGCTGGAGGGCCGAGCAGTTTTTC. The gene calls are TRBV11-2 and TRBJ2-1; a weak D match, TRBD2 (6 bases). The germline V gene has CDR1 SGHAT and CDR2 FQNNGV. This CDR3 region has 15 residues.

In regard to this clonotype: The junction and the germline gene differ at one end; a read error may be behind it. The CDR3: CARSQDWWTGGSGTNVLTF. CDR3 sequence (DNA): TGCGCAAGAAGCCAAGATTGGTGGACAGGGGGCTCTGGGACCAACGTCCTGACTTTC. The chain combines TRBV4-1 with TRBJ2-6; 11 positions agree with TRBD1. Germline values: CDR1 MGHRA, CDR2 YSYEKL. This CDR3 spans 19 amino acids.

This clonotype appeared many times. V is TRBV6-5 and J is TRBJ2-1, with 9 bases fitting TRBD2. Germline loops: CDR1 MNHEY, CDR2 SVGAGI. This CDR3 comprises 15 residues. Trimming took 6 bases from V and 4 from J; bases not matched to a gene: 7. The CDR3 loop is CASRPSGAAYNEQFF. CDR3 bases: TGTGCCAGCAGACCTAGCGGGGCCGCTTACAATGAGCAGTTCTTC.